These 5 T cell receptor beta chains share one sample of origin, sequenced in a study of PD-1 blockade in classical Hodgkin lymphoma. This sample's time point: cycle 4 day 1 (C4D1), after less than 7 weeks of nivolumab. Each and every patient relapsed after autologous stem cell transplantation, and patients got differing brentuximab vedotin exposure. Magnetic negative selection, applied to thawed PBMCs, was used to isolate the CD8+ T cells. Sequencing used immunoSEQ multiplex PCR; TCRdb keeps in-frame clones, though not all of them. The sample has approximately 6,800 clones, 60% seen once. Sequencing was performed on CD8+ T cells from blood, taken before the fourth cycle of nivolumab. The receptors come from a human donor with classical Hodgkin lymphoma.

The chain carries TRBV2 and TRBJ2-2, with 12 bases aligning to TRBD2. The germline V gene encodes CDR1 SNHLY and CDR2 FYNNEI. J was trimmed by 5 bases and V by 8 bases; bases with no gene match: 12. The CDR3 totals 17 residues. CDR3 DNA sequence: TGTGCCAGCTCCGGGACTAGCGGGTTCCTGCGGACCGGGGAGCTGTTTTTT. The encoded protein is CASSGTSGFLRTGELFF.

The chain couples TRBV27 to TRBJ2-1; possible D gene TRBD2, 6 bases. V was cut by 5 bases and J by 7 bases, with 15 bases left in between. The V gene's germline CDR1 is MNHEY and CDR2 SMNVEV (reference sequence). This CDR3 contains 14 residues. CDR3 nucleotide sequence: TGTGCCAGCAGTAAAACTCGGGAGAGGAATGAGCAGTTCTTC. Protein sequence: CASSKTRERNEQFF.

V gene TRBV27 combines with J gene TRBJ2-7; no definite D call. Germline values: CDR1 MNHEY, CDR2 SMNVEV (reference sequence). The V end lost 5 bases, the J end lost 3 bases, and 8 bases lay between the germline ends. The CDR3 is 12 residues long. The CDR3 DNA reads as TGTGCCAGCAGTGGGCAGAGCTACGAGCAGTACTTC. This gives the protein CASSGQSYEQYF.

This clone was seen only a few times. This sequence joins TRBV11-2 and TRBJ2-1; D unresolved. The CDR3 extends over 12 amino acids. V shed 1 base and J shed 8 bases, with 6 bases lying between them. In germline, CDR1 is SGHAT, CDR2 FQNNGV. The CDR3 region is CASSLALYEQFF. In DNA form, the CDR3 reads TGTGCCAGCAGCTTAGCGTTGTATGAGCAGTTCTTC.

The chain is built from TRBV19 and TRBJ1-1, with D uncertain. CDR3 length: 13 amino acids. Germline V CDR1 and CDR2: LNHDA, SQIVND (reference sequence). V gave up 3 bases and J gave up 6 bases, with 11 bases separating them. CDR3 DNA sequence: TGTGCCAGTAGTATTGGAGCAGTTTCTGAAGCTTTCTTT. It is translated as CASSIGAVSEAFF. Variable domain in full (rest from reference TRBV19 and TRBJ1-1): DGGITQSPKYLFRKEGQNVTLSCEQNLNHDAMYWYRQDPGQGLRLIYYSQIVNDFQKGDIAEGYSVSREKKESFPLTVTSAQKNPTAFYLCASSIGAVSEAFFGQGTRLTVV.